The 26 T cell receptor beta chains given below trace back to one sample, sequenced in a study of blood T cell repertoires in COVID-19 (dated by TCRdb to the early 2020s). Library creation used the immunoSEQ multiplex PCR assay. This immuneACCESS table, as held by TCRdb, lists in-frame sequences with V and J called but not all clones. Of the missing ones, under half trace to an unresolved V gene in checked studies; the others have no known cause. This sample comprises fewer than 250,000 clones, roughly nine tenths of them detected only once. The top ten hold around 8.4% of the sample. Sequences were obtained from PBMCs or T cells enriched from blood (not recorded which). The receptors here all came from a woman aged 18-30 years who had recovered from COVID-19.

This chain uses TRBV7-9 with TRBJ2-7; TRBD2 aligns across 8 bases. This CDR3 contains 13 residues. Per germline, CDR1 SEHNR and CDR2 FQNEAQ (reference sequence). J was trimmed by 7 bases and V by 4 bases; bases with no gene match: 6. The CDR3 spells CASSSPGGREQYF. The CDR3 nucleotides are TGTGCCAGCAGCTCCCCGGGGGGGCGGGAGCAGTACTTC. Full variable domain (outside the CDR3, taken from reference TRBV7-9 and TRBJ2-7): DTGVSQNPRHKITKRGQNVTFRCDPISEHNRLYWYRQTLGQGPEFLTYFQNEAQLEKSRLLSDRFSAERPKGSFSTLEIQRTEQGDSAMYLCASSSPGGREQYFGPGTRLTVT.

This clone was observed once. The CDR3 sequence: CAWTPGRAGYTF. CDR3 coding DNA: TGTGCCTGGACCCCAGGGAGGGCTGGCTACACCTTC. The genes are TRBV30 and TRBJ1-2, with a tentative D call TRBD1 (5 bases). CDR3 length equals 12 residues. The germline V and J ends were trimmed by 4 bases and 7 bases, with 13 bases remaining between them. CDR1 and CDR2 from the germline V gene are GTSNPN and SVGIG (reference sequence).

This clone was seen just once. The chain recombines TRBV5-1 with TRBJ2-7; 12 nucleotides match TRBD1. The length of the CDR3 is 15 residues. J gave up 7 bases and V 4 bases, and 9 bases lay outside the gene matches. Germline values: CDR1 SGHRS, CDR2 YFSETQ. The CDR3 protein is CASSPGTGGFEEQYF. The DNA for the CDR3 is TGCGCCAGCAGCCCAGGGACAGGGGGCTTCGAGGAGCAGTACTTC.

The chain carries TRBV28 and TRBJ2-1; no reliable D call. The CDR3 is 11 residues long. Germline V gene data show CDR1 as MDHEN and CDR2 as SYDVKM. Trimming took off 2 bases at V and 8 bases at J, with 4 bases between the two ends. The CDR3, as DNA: TGTGCCAGCAGTTTAGTCGATGAGCAGTTCTTC. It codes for CASSLVDEQFF.

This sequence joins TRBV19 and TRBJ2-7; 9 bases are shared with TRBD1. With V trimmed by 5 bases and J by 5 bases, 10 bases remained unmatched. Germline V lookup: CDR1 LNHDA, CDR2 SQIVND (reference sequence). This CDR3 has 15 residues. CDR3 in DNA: TGTGCCAGTAGTTTCGTCACAGGGGGCTTCAACGAGCAGTACTTC. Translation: CASSFVTGGFNEQYF.

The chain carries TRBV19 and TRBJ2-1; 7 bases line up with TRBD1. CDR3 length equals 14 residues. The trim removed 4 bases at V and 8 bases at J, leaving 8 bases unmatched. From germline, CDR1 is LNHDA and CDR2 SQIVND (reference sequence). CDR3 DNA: TGTGCCAGTAGTACCACAGGGGCTTTCGATGAGCAGTTCTTC. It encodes CASSTTGAFDEQFF.

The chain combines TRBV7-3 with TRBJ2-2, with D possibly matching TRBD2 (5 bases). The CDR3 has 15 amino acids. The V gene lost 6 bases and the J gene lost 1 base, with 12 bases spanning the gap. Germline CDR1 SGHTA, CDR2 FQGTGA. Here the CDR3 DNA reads TGTGCCAGCAGGGACCAACGGGGGAACACCGGGGAGCTGTTTTTT. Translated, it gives CASRDQRGNTGELFF. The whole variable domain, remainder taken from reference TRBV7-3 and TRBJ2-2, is GAGVSQTPSNKVTEKGKYVELRCDPISGHTALYWYRQSLGQGPEFLIYFQGTGAADDSGLPNDRFFAVRPEGSVSTLKIQRTERGDSAVYLCASRDQRGNTGELFFGEGSRLTVL.

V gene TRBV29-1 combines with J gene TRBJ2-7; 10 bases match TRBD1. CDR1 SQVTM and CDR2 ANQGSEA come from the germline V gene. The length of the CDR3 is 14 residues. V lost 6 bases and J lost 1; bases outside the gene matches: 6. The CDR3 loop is CSVRRTGGSYEQYF. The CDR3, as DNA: TGCAGCGTGCGAAGGACAGGGGGGTCCTACGAGCAGTACTTC.

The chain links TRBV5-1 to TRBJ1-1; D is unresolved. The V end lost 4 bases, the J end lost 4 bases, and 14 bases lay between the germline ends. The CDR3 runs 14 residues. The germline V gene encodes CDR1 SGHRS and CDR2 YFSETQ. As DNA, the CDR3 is TGCGCCAGCAGCGCTCAACCTGGGCGCACTGAAGCTTTCTTT. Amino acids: CASSAQPGRTEAFF.

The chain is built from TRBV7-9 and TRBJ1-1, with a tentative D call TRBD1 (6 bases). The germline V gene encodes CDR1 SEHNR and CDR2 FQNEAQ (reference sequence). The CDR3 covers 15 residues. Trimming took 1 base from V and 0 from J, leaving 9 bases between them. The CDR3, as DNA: TGTGCCAGCAGCTTAGGTACAGGGATGAACACTGAAGCTTTCTTT. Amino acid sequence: CASSLGTGMNTEAFF.

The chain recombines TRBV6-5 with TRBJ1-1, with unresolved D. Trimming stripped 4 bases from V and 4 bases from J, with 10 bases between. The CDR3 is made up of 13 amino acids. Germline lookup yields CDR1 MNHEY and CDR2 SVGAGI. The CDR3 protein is CASSSGYGTEAFF. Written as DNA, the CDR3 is TGTGCCAGCAGTTCGGGTTATGGCACTGAAGCTTTCTTT.

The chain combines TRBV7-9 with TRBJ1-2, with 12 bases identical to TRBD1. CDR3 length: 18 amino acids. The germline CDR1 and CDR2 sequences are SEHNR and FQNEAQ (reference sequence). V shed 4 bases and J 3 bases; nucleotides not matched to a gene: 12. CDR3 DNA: TGTGCCAGCAGCTCGCCGGGACAGGGGGCGAGGGAGGACTATGGCTACACCTTC. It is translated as CASSSPGQGAREDYGYTF.

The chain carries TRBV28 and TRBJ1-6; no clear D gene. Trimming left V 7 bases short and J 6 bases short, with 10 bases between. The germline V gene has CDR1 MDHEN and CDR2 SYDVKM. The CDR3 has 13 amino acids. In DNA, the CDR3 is TGTGCCAGCATGGAAGGAGGTAATTCACCCCTCCACTTT. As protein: CASMEGGNSPLHF.

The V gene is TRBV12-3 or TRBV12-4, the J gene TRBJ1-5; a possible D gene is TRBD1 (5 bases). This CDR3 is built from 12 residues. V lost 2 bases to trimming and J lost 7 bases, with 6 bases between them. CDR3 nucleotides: TGTGCCAGCAGTTTAAGGGGACAGCCCCAGCATTTT. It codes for CASSLRGQPQHF.

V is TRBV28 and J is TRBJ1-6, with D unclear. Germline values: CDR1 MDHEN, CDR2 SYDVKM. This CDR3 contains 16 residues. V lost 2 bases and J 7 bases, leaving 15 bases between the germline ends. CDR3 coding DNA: TGTGCCAGCAGTTTACCTAATCGGGGTTTAAATTCACCCCTCCACTTT. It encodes CASSLPNRGLNSPLHF.

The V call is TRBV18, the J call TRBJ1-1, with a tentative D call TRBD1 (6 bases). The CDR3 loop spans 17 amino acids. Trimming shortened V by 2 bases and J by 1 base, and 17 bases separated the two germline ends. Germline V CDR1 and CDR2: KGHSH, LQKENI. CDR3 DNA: TGTGCCAGCTCACCATTCCTGGGGCAGGGGAGGAACACTGAAGCTTTCTTT. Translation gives CASSPFLGQGRNTEAFF. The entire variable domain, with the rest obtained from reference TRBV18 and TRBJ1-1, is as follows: NAGVMQNPRHLVRRRGQEARLRCSPMKGHSHVYWYRQLPEEGLKFMVYLQKENIIDESGMPKERFSAEFPKEGPSILRIQQVVRGDSAAYFCASSPFLGQGRNTEAFFGQGTRLTVV.

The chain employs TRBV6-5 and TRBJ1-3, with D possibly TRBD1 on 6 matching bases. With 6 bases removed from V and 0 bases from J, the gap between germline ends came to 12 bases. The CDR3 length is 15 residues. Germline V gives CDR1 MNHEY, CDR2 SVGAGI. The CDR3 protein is CASRMDSSSGNTIYF. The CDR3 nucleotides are TGTGCCAGCAGAATGGACAGTTCCTCTGGAAACACCATATATTTT.

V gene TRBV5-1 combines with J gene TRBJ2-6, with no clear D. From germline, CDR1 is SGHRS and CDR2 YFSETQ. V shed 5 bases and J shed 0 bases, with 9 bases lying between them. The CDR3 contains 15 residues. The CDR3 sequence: CASSASNSGANVLTF. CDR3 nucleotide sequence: TGCGCCAGCAGTGCGTCAAACTCTGGGGCCAACGTCCTGACTTTC.

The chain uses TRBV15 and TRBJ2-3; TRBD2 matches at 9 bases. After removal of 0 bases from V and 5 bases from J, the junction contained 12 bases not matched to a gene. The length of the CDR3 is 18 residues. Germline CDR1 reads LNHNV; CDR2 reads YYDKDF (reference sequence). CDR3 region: CATSRDNYGTSFIDTQYF. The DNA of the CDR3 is TGTGCCACCAGCAGAGATAATTATGGGACTAGCTTTATAGATACGCAGTATTTT.

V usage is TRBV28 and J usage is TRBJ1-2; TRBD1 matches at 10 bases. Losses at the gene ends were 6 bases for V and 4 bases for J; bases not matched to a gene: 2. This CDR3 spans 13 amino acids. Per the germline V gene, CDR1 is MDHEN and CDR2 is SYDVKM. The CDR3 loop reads CASRGTGVYGYTF. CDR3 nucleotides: TGTGCCAGCAGGGGGACAGGGGTCTATGGCTACACCTTC.

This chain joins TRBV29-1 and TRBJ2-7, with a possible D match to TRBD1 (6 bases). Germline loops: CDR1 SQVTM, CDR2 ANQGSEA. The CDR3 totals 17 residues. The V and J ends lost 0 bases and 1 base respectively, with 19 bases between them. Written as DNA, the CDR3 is TGCAGCGTTGAAGACCATTTACAGGGCGGAGGTTCCTACGAGCAGTACTTC. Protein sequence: CSVEDHLQGGGSYEQYF.

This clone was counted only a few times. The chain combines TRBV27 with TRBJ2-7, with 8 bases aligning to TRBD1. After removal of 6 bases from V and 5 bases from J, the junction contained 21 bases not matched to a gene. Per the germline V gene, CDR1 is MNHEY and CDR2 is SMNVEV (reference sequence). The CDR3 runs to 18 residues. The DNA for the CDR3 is TGTGCCAGCAGGCTCCGATCCCGAGGCGGACAGGGATCCCACGAGCAGTACTTC. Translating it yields CASRLRSRGGQGSHEQYF.

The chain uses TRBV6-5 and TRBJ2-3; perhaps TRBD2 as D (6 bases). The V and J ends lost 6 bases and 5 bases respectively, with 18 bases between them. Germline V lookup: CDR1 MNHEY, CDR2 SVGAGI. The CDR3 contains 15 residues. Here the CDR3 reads CASSAQGGGVDTQYF. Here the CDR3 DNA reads TGTGCCAGCAGCGCCCAGGGCGGAGGGGTAGATACGCAGTATTTT.

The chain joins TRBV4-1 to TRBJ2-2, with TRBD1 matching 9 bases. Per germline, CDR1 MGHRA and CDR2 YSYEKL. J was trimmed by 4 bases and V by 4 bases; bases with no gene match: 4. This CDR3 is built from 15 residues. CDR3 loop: CASSLGQGSTGELFF. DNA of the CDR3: TGCGCCAGCAGCCTAGGACAGGGGAGCACCGGGGAGCTGTTTTTT.

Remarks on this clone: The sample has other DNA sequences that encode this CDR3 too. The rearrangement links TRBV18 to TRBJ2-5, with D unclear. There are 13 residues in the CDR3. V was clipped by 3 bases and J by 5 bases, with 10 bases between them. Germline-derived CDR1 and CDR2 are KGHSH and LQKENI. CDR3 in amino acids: CASSPPSQETQYF. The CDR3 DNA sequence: TGTGCCAGCTCACCCCCGTCCCAGGAGACCCAGTACTTC.

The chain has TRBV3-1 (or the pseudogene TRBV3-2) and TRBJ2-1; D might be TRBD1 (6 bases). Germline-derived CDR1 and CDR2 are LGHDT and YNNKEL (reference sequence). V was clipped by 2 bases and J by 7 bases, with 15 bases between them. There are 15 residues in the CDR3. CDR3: CASSQFTGKENEQFF. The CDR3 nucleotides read TGTGCCAGCAGCCAATTTACAGGGAAGGAGAATGAGCAGTTCTTC.